The clone carrying this TCR beta chain has ten or more counts. TCRdb passed the 5' RACE reads through MiXCR, listing each CDR3 protein once. The sample contains just under 45,000 distinct CDR3 sequences, 20% to 25% of which appear only once. Germline V CDR1 and CDR2: DFQATT, SNEGSKA (reference sequence). Trimming shortened V by 3 bases and J by 0 bases, and 12 bases separated the two germline ends. CDR3 length: 14 residues. Documented time point: technical triplicate 3. The data derive from a study of neurological immune-mediated disorders. The sequence was obtained from a man in his sixties with HTLV-1-associated myelopathy (HAM/TSP). Sequenced material: PBMCs. V usage is TRBV20-1 and J usage is TRBJ2-7; a possible D gene is TRBD2 (6 bases). The CDR3 loop is CSASGGVSSYEQYF. CDR3 nucleotides: TGCAGTGCTAGTGGCGGGGTCAGCTCCTACGAGCAGTACTTC.